These 5 T cell receptor beta chains share one sample of origin, sequenced in a study of T cells in Graves' hyperthyroidism and ophthalmopathy. Amplification of TCR beta CDR3 regions used RNA as the template. An initial round of RT-PCR targeting the TCR CDR3 relied on the HTBI primer set. In TCRdb, the multiplex PCR reads were re-called with MiXCR into one record per CDR3 protein. The table lists about 300,000 distinct CDR3 sequences, about 19% of them singletons. Material for sequencing was blood. The receptor source for this set is a man between 50 and 59 years old with Graves' ophthalmopathy.

The rearrangement joins TRBV28 to TRBJ2-7, with 7 positions matching TRBD2. This CDR3 comprises 14 residues. V shed 5 bases and J 2 bases; nucleotides not matched to a gene: 6. The germline V gene encodes CDR1 MDHEN and CDR2 SYDVKM. CDR3 in amino acids: CASSNGGLTYEQYF. The CDR3 DNA reads TGTGCCAGCAGTAATGGGGGACTAACCTACGAGCAGTACTTC.

The table lists this clonotype with a few counts. This chain links TRBV7-9 with TRBJ1-4; 7 bases are a match to TRBD1. CDR3 length: 14 residues. Trimming removed 5 bases from V and 2 bases from J; junction bases left unmatched: 2. From germline, CDR1 is SEHNR and CDR2 FQNEAQ (reference sequence). Here the CDR3 reads CASSQTGTNEKLFF. The CDR3, as DNA: TGTGCCAGCAGCCAGACAGGGACTAATGAAAAACTGTTTTTT. The complete variable domain, with remaining parts taken from reference TRBV7-9 and TRBJ1-4, reads DTGVSQNPRHKITKRGQNVTFRCDPISEHNRLYWYRQTLGQGPEFLTYFQNEAQLEKSRLLSDRFSAERPKGSFSTLEIQRTEQGDSAMYLCASSQTGTNEKLFFGSGTQLSVL.

This clonotype was picked up a small number of times. The chain joins TRBV10-3 to TRBJ2-1; no firm D call. In germline, CDR1 is ENHRY, CDR2 SYGVKD. The length of the CDR3 is 13 residues. V lost 0 bases and J 14 bases, leaving 14 bases between the germline ends. CDR3 coding DNA: TGTGCCATCAGTGAGTCGGTGGCTGTAGGCAAGTTCTTC. The encoded protein is CAISESVAVGKFF.

This clonotype has a count of ten or more. The chain recombines TRBV20-1 with TRBJ1-6; 9 bases fit TRBD1. After removal of 5 bases from V and 11 bases from J, the junction contained 10 bases not matched to a gene. Germline loops: CDR1 DFQATT, CDR2 SNEGSKA (reference sequence). CDR3 size: 14 residues. This CDR3 is CSAAAGQGWAPLHF. In nucleotides, the CDR3 is TGCAGTGCTGCCGCCGGACAGGGGTGGGCACCCCTCCACTTT.

Concerning this clonotype: A read error may account for a junction end that differs from germline. The chain is built from TRBV3-1 and TRBJ2-2; no clear D gene. The CDR3 spans 12 residues. The germline V gene encodes CDR1 LGHDT and CDR2 YNNKEL (reference sequence). The CDR3 reads CVSSQGPGELFF. In nucleotides, the CDR3 is TGTGTCAGCAGCCAAGGCCCCGGGGAGCTGTTTTTT.